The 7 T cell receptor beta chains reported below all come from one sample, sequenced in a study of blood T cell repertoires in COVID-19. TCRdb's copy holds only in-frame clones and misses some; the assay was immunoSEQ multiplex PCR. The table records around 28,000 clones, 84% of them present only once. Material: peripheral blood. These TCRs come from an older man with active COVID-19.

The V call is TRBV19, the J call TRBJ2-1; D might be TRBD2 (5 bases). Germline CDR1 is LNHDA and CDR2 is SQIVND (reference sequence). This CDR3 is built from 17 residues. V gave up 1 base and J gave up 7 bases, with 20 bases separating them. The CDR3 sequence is CASSIVLGGSMGNEQFF. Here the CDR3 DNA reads TGTGCCAGTAGTATAGTTTTGGGCGGGTCCATGGGGAATGAGCAGTTCTTC.

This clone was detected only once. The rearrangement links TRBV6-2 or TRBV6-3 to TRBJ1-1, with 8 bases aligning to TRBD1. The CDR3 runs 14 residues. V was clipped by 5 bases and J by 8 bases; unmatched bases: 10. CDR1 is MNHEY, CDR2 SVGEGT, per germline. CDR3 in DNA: TGTGCCAGCAGTCGCGCCGGGACAGGCCTAGAAGCTTTCTTT. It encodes CASSRAGTGLEAFF.

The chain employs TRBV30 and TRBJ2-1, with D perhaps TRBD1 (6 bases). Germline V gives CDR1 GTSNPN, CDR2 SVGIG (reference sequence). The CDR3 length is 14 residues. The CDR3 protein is CAGVRGILANEQFF. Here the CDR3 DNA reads TGTGCAGGGGTAAGGGGGATTCTAGCCAATGAGCAGTTCTTC.

Here the CDR3 reads CASSGARTGLEQYF. In nucleotides, the CDR3 is TGTGCCAGTAGTGGGGCCCGGACAGGGCTCGAGCAGTACTTC. V is TRBV19 and J is TRBJ2-7, with 8 bases aligning to TRBD1. This CDR3 has 14 amino acids. Germline V CDR1 and CDR2: LNHDA, SQIVND (reference sequence). Trimming at V came to 5 bases and at J to 6 bases, leaving 9 bases not matched to a gene.

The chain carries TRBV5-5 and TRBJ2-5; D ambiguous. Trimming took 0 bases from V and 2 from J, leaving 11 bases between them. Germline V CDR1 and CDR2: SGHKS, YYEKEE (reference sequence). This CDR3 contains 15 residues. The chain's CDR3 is CASSLGFLLQETQYF. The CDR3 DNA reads TGTGCCAGCAGCTTGGGTTTCCTACTACAAGAGACCCAGTACTTC.

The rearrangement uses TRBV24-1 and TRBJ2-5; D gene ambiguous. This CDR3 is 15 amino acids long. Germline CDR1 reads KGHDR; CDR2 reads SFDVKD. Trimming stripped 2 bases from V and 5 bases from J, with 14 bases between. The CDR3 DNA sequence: TGTGCCACCAGTGATTCCGGCCTCCCCGGGGAGACCCAGTACTTC. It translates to CATSDSGLPGETQYF.

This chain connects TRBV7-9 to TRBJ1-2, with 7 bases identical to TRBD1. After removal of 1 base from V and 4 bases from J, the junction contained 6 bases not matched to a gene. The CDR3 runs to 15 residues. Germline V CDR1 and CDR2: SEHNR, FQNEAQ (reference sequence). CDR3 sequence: CASSLGQGVSYGYTF. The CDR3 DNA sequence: TGTGCCAGCAGCTTAGGACAGGGCGTCAGCTATGGCTACACCTTC.